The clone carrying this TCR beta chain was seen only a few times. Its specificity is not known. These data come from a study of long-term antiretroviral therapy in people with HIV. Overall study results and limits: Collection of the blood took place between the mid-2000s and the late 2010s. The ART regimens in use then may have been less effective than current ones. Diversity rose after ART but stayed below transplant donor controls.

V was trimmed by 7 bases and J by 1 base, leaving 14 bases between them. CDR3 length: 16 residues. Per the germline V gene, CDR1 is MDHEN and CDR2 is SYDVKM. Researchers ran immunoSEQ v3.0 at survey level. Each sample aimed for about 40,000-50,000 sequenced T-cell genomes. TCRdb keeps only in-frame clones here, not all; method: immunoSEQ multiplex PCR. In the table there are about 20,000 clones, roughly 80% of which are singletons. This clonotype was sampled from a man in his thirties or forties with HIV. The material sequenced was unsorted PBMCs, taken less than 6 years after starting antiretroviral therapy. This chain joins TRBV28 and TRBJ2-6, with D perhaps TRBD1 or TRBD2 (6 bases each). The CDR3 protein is CASTGAQISGANVLTF. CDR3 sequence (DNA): TGTGCCAGCACGGGGGCCCAGATTTCTGGGGCCAACGTCCTGACTTTC.